These 22 T cell receptor beta chains were sequenced from one sample in a study of beta chain features in type 1 diabetes. Findings and limits, study-wide: Patients with Type 1 diabetes showed moderately but significantly shorter TCRB CDR3s in all four CD4+ subsets.

Expressed TCRB transcripts were sequenced because the entire RNA isolate underwent reverse transcription. The assay was immunoSEQ multiplex PCR, and TCRdb's table has in-frame clones only and misses some. The sample shows 200,000 to 300,000 clones, 9.5% to 13% of them seen only once. Antigens for these TCRs are unknown. What was sequenced was naive CD4+ T cells from blood. The receptors here all came from a man aged 25 to 45 with type 1 diabetes.

A few counts support this clone. The chain links TRBV28 to TRBJ1-2; D possibly corresponds to TRBD1 (6 bases). The germline CDR1 and CDR2 sequences are MDHEN and SYDVKM. The CDR3 runs 10 residues. V was clipped by 9 bases and J by 7 bases, with 9 bases between them. CDR3 in amino acids: CASKGGGYTF. CDR3 in DNA: TGTGCCAGTAAAGGGGGTGGCTACACCTTC.

In this sample, this clone turned up a few times. The CDR3, as DNA: TGTGCCAGCCGAGGACAGACCCCTGGGGCCAACGTCCTGACTTTC. As protein: CASRGQTPGANVLTF. The chain combines TRBV28 with TRBJ2-6; D is possibly TRBD1 (6 bases). Germline V gene sequence: CDR1 MDHEN, CDR2 SYDVKM. CDR3 size: 15 residues. Trimming removed 8 bases from V and 2 bases from J, with 13 bases in between.

This clone was found a few times. J is TRBJ2-6 and V is TRBV29-1; D may be TRBD1 (6 bases). The CDR3 covers 17 residues. The V end lost 1 base, the J end lost 2 bases, and 15 bases lay between the germline ends. Germline lookup yields CDR1 SQVTM and CDR2 ANQGSEA. CDR3 amino acids: CSVEVLLTGPGANVLTF. CDR3 coding DNA: TGCAGCGTTGAAGTCCTTTTGACAGGCCCTGGGGCCAACGTCCTGACTTTC.

The chain joins TRBV6-5 to TRBJ2-7; 10 bases line up with TRBD1. The germline gives CDR1 MNHEY, CDR2 SVGAGI. Trimming at V came to 6 bases and at J to 3 bases, leaving 2 bases not matched to a gene. This CDR3 contains 13 residues. CDR3 nucleotide sequence: TGTGCCAGCAGAGGGGACAGGGGCTACGAGCAGTACTTC. Its protein product is CASRGDRGYEQYF.

This clone occurred a few times. CDR3 sequence (DNA): TGTGCCAGCAAACTTAGCCCGGGGGGGCTCAATGAGCAGTTCTTC. Encoded protein: CASKLSPGGLNEQFF. The chain links TRBV7-2 to TRBJ2-1; TRBD2 agrees at 8 bases. The CDR3 sequence is 15 residues long. The junction had 11 bases not matched to a gene; V was cut back by 7 bases and J by 6 bases. The germline V gene encodes CDR1 SGHTA and CDR2 FQGNSA.

This clone was seen only a few times. The chain recombines TRBV27 with TRBJ2-7, with 9 positions matching TRBD1. This CDR3 comprises 14 residues. The germline V gene has CDR1 MNHEY and CDR2 SMNVEV (reference sequence). V was clipped by 4 bases and J by 3 bases; unmatched bases: 4. CDR3: CASSSGQGFYEQYF. CDR3 sequence (DNA): TGTGCCAGCAGTTCGGGACAGGGTTTCTACGAGCAGTACTTC.

This clone was counted a few times. The DNA of the CDR3 is TGTGCCAGCAGCCCGGACGGGGGGGTAGATACGCAGTATTTT. It is translated as CASSPDGGVDTQYF. The chain has TRBV5-4 and TRBJ2-3; 8 bases align to TRBD2. The CDR3 covers 14 residues. Germline loops: CDR1 SGHNT, CDR2 YYREEE (reference sequence). V dropped 4 bases and J dropped 5; count of bases not matched to a gene: 6.

This clone was counted between two and nine times. The genes are TRBV4-1 and TRBJ1-4; D possibly corresponds to TRBD1 (5 bases). The ends were cut back, 4 bases at V and 2 bases at J, with 11 bases in the middle. CDR1 and CDR2 from the germline V gene are MGHRA and YSYEKL. The CDR3 is made up of 15 amino acids. CDR3 in DNA: TGCGCCAGCAGCCCAGTGGGACTGACTAATGAAAAACTGTTTTTT. It is translated as CASSPVGLTNEKLFF.

The table lists this clone with a few counts. The chain has TRBV20-1 and TRBJ2-5; D gene ambiguous. V lost 5 bases and J lost 5, with 9 bases in between. This CDR3 is 11 amino acids long. Per the germline V gene, CDR1 is DFQATT and CDR2 is SNEGSKA (reference sequence). In DNA, the CDR3 is TGCAGTGCTGAGCCCAGGGAGACCCAGTACTTC. It specifies CSAEPRETQYF.

The V and J genes are TRBV10-3 and TRBJ2-1; 9 bases match TRBD2. Germline V gene lookup returns CDR1 ENHRY and CDR2 SYGVKD. With V trimmed by 8 bases and J by 6 bases, 8 bases remained unmatched. The CDR3 runs 14 residues. The CDR3 sequence is CAIGSRTSVNEQFF. The CDR3 coding sequence is TGTGCCATCGGGAGTCGGACTAGCGTCAATGAGCAGTTCTTC.

This clone was seen more than once but under ten times. The chain links TRBV15 to TRBJ1-3; D is possibly TRBD1 (5 bases). Per the germline V gene, CDR1 is LNHNV and CDR2 is YYDKDF (reference sequence). The length of the CDR3 is 16 residues. The V end lost 0 bases, the J end lost 7 bases, and 16 bases lay between the germline ends. CDR3 DNA sequence: TGTGCCACCAGCAGAGATCGCCCTCAGGGAGGCAACACCATATATTTT. It translates to CATSRDRPQGGNTIYF.

The gene calls are TRBV7-9 and TRBJ2-7; 8 bases map to TRBD1. The CDR3 covers 16 residues. Trimming cost V 2 bases and J 3 bases; bases outside gene matches: 9. Germline V gene lookup returns CDR1 SEHNR and CDR2 FQNEAQ (reference sequence). The CDR3 spells CASSLTQGGRNYEQYF. The CDR3 bases are TGTGCCAGCAGCTTAACACAGGGGGGTAGGAACTACGAGCAGTACTTC. Combining the CDR3 with reference TRBV7-9 and TRBJ2-7 gives the whole variable domain DTGVSQNPRHKITKRGQNVTFRCDPISEHNRLYWYRQTLGQGPEFLTYFQNEAQLEKSRLLSDRFSAERPKGSFSTLEIQRTEQGDSAMYLCASSLTQGGRNYEQYFGPGTRLTVT.

The chain has TRBV19 and TRBJ1-2; tentative D call: TRBD1 (5 bases). Germline assignment: CDR1 LNHDA and CDR2 SQIVND (reference sequence). The CDR3 extends over 12 amino acids. V lost 4 bases, J lost 8 bases, and 11 bases lay in between. The CDR3 is CASSTRVEGYTF. The CDR3 DNA sequence: TGTGCCAGTAGTACCAGGGTAGAGGGCTACACCTTC.

The chain employs TRBV5-6 and TRBJ2-7, with unresolved D. CDR1 and CDR2 from the germline V gene are SGHDT and YYEEEE. V was shortened by 4 bases and J by 1 base, with 18 bases between the two germline ends. The CDR3 is 16 residues long. Here the CDR3 reads CASSRKPGSGSYEQYF. The CDR3 DNA is TGTGCCAGCAGCCGGAAGCCGGGTTCGGGTTCCTACGAGCAGTACTTC.

This clone was seen only a few times. The chain carries TRBV19 and TRBJ2-1, with TRBD2 matching 7 bases. The trim removed 3 bases at V and 2 bases at J, leaving 13 bases unmatched. The CDR3 loop spans 18 amino acids. The germline gives CDR1 LNHDA, CDR2 SQIVND (reference sequence). The CDR3 DNA reads as TGTGCCAGTAGTATCGGCGGGGGTGGTGACCCGGCCTACAATGAGCAGTTCTTC. Its protein is CASSIGGGGDPAYNEQFF. Full variable domain (missing parts from reference TRBV19 and TRBJ2-1): DGGITQSPKYLFRKEGQNVTLSCEQNLNHDAMYWYRQDPGQGLRLIYYSQIVNDFQKGDIAEGYSVSREKKESFPLTVTSAQKNPTAFYLCASSIGGGGDPAYNEQFFGPGTRLTVL.

The CDR3 sequence: CASTIPGGYTF. DNA of the CDR3: TGTGCCAGCACCATCCCCGGTGGCTACACCTTC. The V gene is TRBV7-9, the J gene TRBJ1-2; no definite D call. This CDR3 is 11 amino acids long. Germline CDR1 and CDR2: SEHNR and FQNEAQ (reference sequence). V was pared by 7 bases and J by 7 bases, with 10 bases between.

The chain carries TRBV7-3 and TRBJ2-3, with 8 bases that match TRBD1. This CDR3 has 13 residues. Germline CDR1 is SGHTA and CDR2 is FQGTGA. Germline trimming cut 5 bases from V and 12 bases from J; bases unmatched to any gene: 10. The DNA of the CDR3 is TGTGCCAGCAGCCCCCAGGGGGCGGGTTTCCAGTATTTT. Translated: CASSPQGAGFQYF. Based on the CDR3 plus reference TRBV7-3 and TRBJ2-3, the full variable domain is GAGVSQTPSNKVTEKGKYVELRCDPISGHTALYWYRQSLGQGPEFLIYFQGTGAADDSGLPNDRFFAVRPEGSVSTLKIQRTERGDSAVYLCASSPQGAGFQYFGPGTRLTVL.

There are a few counts of this clone. The V gene is TRBV20-1, the J gene TRBJ2-3; D remains unclear. The CDR3 spans 11 residues. Germline V CDR1 and CDR2: DFQATT, SNEGSKA (reference sequence). The ends were cut back, 5 bases at V and 6 bases at J, with 9 bases in the middle. The CDR3 reads CSASPRDTQYF. The CDR3 bases are TGCAGTGCTTCTCCGCGGGATACGCAGTATTTT.

This clone showed up just a few times. The chain recombines TRBV29-1 with TRBJ1-2; 8 bases are shared with TRBD1. Trimming removed 6 bases from V and 7 bases from J; junction bases left unmatched: 10. This CDR3 is 13 amino acids long. CDR1 and CDR2 (germline): SQVTM, ANQGSEA. The CDR3: CSVDLQGGPGYTF. In DNA form, the CDR3 reads TGCAGCGTCGATTTACAGGGGGGTCCTGGCTACACCTTC. Looking up the rest from reference TRBV29-1 and TRBJ1-2 gives the full variable domain: SAVISQKPSRDICQRGTSLTIQCQVDSQVTMMFWYRQQPGQSLTLIATANQGSEATYESGFVIDKFPISRPNLTFSTLTVSNMSPEDSSIYLCSVDLQGGPGYTFGSGTRLTVV.

In its sample, this clone was seen a few times. V is TRBV7-8 and J is TRBJ1-2; 7 bases line up with TRBD1. The CDR3 length is 16 residues. Germline-derived CDR1 and CDR2 are SGHVS and FQNEAQ. V lost 3 bases to trimming and J lost 0 bases; unmatched junction nucleotides: 7. This CDR3 reads CASSFAGTEANYGYTF. The CDR3 DNA reads as TGTGCCAGCAGCTTCGCCGGGACAGAAGCTAACTATGGCTACACCTTC.

The V and J genes are TRBV7-3 and TRBJ1-1; unclear D gene. The ends were cut back, 3 bases at V and 7 bases at J, with 12 bases in the middle. The CDR3 length is 13 residues. Germline assignment: CDR1 SGHTA and CDR2 FQGTGA. CDR3 amino acids: CASSFSEGGEAFF. CDR3 bases: TGTGCCAGCAGCTTTTCTGAGGGAGGTGAAGCTTTCTTT.

The V gene is TRBV29-1, the J gene TRBJ1-1; no firm D call. This CDR3 region has 13 residues. CDR1 is SQVTM and CDR2 is ANQGSEA in the germline V gene. Between the trimmed V and J ends, which lost 2 bases and 11 bases, there was a span of 18 bases. In DNA form, the CDR3 reads TGCAGCGTTGAAAGTAATCGGAGGCGGAGTGCTTTCTTT. It translates to CSVESNRRRSAFF.